Detailed here is one T cell receptor beta chain. What it binds is not known. Each CDR3 protein is one row after TCRdb ran MiXCR on the reads. The top ten clones hold around 19% of a sample with approximately 160,000 distinct CDR3 sequences, 15% to 20% of them seen once. Unmatched junction bases numbered 7, after V lost 0 bases and J lost 8 bases. The CDR3 covers 16 residues. The V gene's germline CDR1 is MGHRA and CDR2 YSYEKL. These data come from a study of T cell repertoires in cytomegalovirus infection. Study at large: From public TCR beta signatures came an indication of both CMV infection and matching HLA type.

Findings and limits, study-wide: Across the ex vivo response, the dominant clonotypes were HLA-C-restricted CMV-specific TCR beta clonotypes. Cumulative public TCR beta family frequency identified CMV carriers with the relevant HLA.

Sequences were obtained from CD8+ T cells from PBMCs. The TCR comes from a human donor in good health (CMV status not recorded). Some clones in this sample may be carry-over from other donors' samples. This chain joins TRBV4-1 and TRBJ2-1; 10 bases match TRBD2. The CDR3 DNA reads as TGCGCCAGCAGCCAAGAAAGGTATCTAGCGGGAGATGAGCAGTTCTTC. This translates into CASSQERYLAGDEQFF.